Following are 9 T cell receptor beta chains from one sample sequenced in a study of blood T cells in healthy people across ages. Next came a second PCR, run for 7 to 11 cycles, which used a sample-barcoded 5' primer along with a J-beta primer mix. Each CDR3 protein gets one entry after TCRdb re-called the 5' RACE reads with MiXCR. Among fewer than 800,000 distinct CDR3 sequences listed, over 20% were seen once. The material sequenced was blood. The receptors shown here come from a man aged 65 to 85 in good health.

The chain combines TRBV29-1 with TRBJ2-3; tentatively, D is TRBD1 (7 bases). The germline V gene encodes CDR1 SQVTM and CDR2 ANQGSEA. This CDR3 spans 13 amino acids. The V and J ends lost 6 bases and 2 bases respectively, with 12 bases between them. CDR3 nucleotides: TGCAGCGTCGACAGGGACTCCACAGATACGCAGTATTTT. It translates to CSVDRDSTDTQYF.

This clonotype turned up a few times. The rearrangement links TRBV20-1 to TRBJ2-6, with a weak D call TRBD2 (5 bases). Per the germline V gene, CDR1 is DFQATT and CDR2 is SNEGSKA (reference sequence). The CDR3 loop spans 19 amino acids. Trimming cost V 0 bases and J 0 bases, with 18 bases left between them. CDR3 loop: CSARDDRTVTSSGANVLTF. The CDR3 DNA sequence: TGCAGTGCTAGAGACGACCGGACTGTGACAAGCTCTGGGGCCAACGTCCTGACTTTC.

This chain links TRBV7-9 with TRBJ1-3, with D unclear. Germline V CDR1 and CDR2: SEHNR, FQNEAQ (reference sequence). V was clipped by 5 bases and J by 1 base, with 6 bases between them. The CDR3 loop spans 13 amino acids. The CDR3 DNA follows: TGTGCCAGCAGCGCAGGTTCTGGAAACACCATATATTTT. It yields the protein CASSAGSGNTIYF.

The chain is built from TRBV2 and TRBJ1-5; weak D call: TRBD1 (6 bases). V was pared by 4 bases and J by 5 bases, with 9 bases between. CDR1 SNHLY and CDR2 FYNNEI come from the germline V gene. The CDR3 is made up of 13 amino acids. CDR3 in DNA: TGTGCCAGCAGTGGGACAGAAGATCAGCCCCAGCATTTT. This encodes CASSGTEDQPQHF.

This clonotype has just a few counts. This rearrangement joins TRBV11-2 to TRBJ2-7, with 8 bases aligning to TRBD1. The CDR3 has 14 residues. Germline loops: CDR1 SGHAT, CDR2 FQNNGV. V gave up 0 bases and J gave up 7 bases; unmatched junction bases: 5. The CDR3 reads CASSLDSGGIEQYF. The CDR3 coding sequence is TGTGCCAGCAGCTTAGATTCAGGGGGCATTGAGCAGTACTTC.

The table lists this clonotype with a few counts. The rearrangement uses TRBV15 and TRBJ1-6; D ambiguous. Germline assignment: CDR1 LNHNV and CDR2 YYDKDF (reference sequence). The CDR3 totals 14 residues. Trimming cost V 0 bases and J 8 bases, with 8 bases left between them. The CDR3 DNA sequence: TGTGCCACCAGCAGAGAATCAGTCGATTCACCCCTCCACTTT. As protein: CATSRESVDSPLHF. The full variable domain, completed using reference TRBV15 and TRBJ1-6, is DAMVIQNPRYQVTQFGKPVTLSCSQTLNHNVMYWYQQKSSQAPKLLFHYYDKDFNNEADTPDNFQSRRPNTSFCFLDIRSPGLGDTAMYLCATSRESVDSPLHFGNGTRLTVT.

CDR3 coding DNA: TGTGCCAGCAGGGCTAGAACAGGGCCTGGTGTTATACAAGAGACCCAGTACTTC. Its translation is CASRARTGPGVIQETQYF. The V and J genes are TRBV9 and TRBJ2-5; a possible D gene is TRBD1 (6 bases). Germline assignment: CDR1 SGDLS and CDR2 YYNGEE. Trimming took 5 bases from V and 2 from J, leaving 25 bases between them. The CDR3 has 18 residues.

Turning to this clonotype: This may arise from a read error, as a much more abundant clone is one base away. The chain joins TRBV5-1 to TRBJ2-6, with D maybe TRBD1 (5 bases). Germline V gene data show CDR1 as SGHRS and CDR2 as YFSETQ. This CDR3 contains 14 residues. The CDR3 DNA reads as TGCGCCAGCAGCTTGGTCTCTGGGGCCAACGTCCCGACTTTC. It is translated as CASSLVSGANVPTF.

V gene TRBV20-1 combines with J gene TRBJ2-1; possible D gene TRBD1, 5 bases. Germline lookup yields CDR1 DFQATT and CDR2 SNEGSKA (reference sequence). Trimming took off 0 bases at V and 7 bases at J, with 16 bases between the two ends. The CDR3 contains 15 residues. The chain's CDR3 is CSARDHQGSPNEQFF. CDR3 coding DNA: TGCAGTGCTAGAGACCACCAGGGATCCCCTAATGAGCAGTTCTTC.